The entry below describes one T cell receptor (beta chain). These data come from a study of shared clonotypes between healthy human individuals. This CDR3 region has 11 residues. Per germline, CDR1 DFQATT and CDR2 SNEGSKA (reference sequence). Clones were sequenced by immunoSEQ multiplex PCR, and TCRdb holds only the in-frame ones, with some missing. This sample carries some 2,500,000 clones, around 92% of them seen once, and the ten largest clones take approximately 0.41%. The receptor comes from a man aged 18 to 29 in good health. Some clones in this sample may be carry-over from other donors' samples. The genes are TRBV20-1 and TRBJ2-5; TRBD1 aligns across 9 bases. The DNA end is a closer match to TRBJ2-7, so the J assignment may be wrong. What was sequenced was naive CD4+ T cells from PBMCs. Subset specified: CD45RA+ positively selected. CDR3 sequence (DNA): TGCAGTACCGGACAGGGGTACGAGCAGTACTTC. It specifies CSTGQGYEQYF.